This T cell receptor beta chain was identified in a study of T cells in women clearing cervical HPV infection. Study-wide background: Case blood drawn at lesion detection; control blood after infection cleared.

The data were produced by immunoSEQ multiplex PCR, yet TCRdb's version contains in-frame clones alone and is incomplete. The ten most abundant clones cover roughly 2.8% of a sample with about 29,000 clones. On this clone: Its antigen remains unidentified. The read terminates 3 residues before the CDR3 end, so the remaining end is supplied by the germline J gene.

Study-level results: Controls had more TRBV6-7 (around 0.15%) than cases (about 0.11%).

Germline V gene lookup returns CDR1 SNHLY and CDR2 FYNNEI. This CDR3 is 12 amino acids long. V lost 10 bases and J 5 bases, leaving 15 bases between the germline ends. The receptor comes from a woman aged 18 to 75 with a cervical HPV16 infection that either progressed to CIN3+ or cleared (not recorded which). Sequencing input: blood buffy coat. V gene TRBV2 combines with J gene TRBJ2-7; D is unclear. The CDR3: CATSIRQNEQYF. The part of the CDR3 DNA that was read is TGTGCCACCAGCATAAGGCAGAACGAG. Looking up the rest from reference TRBV2 and TRBJ2-7 gives the full variable domain: EPEVTQTPSHQVTQMGQEVILRCVPISNHLYFYWYRQILGQKVEFLVSFYNNEISEKSEIFDDQFSVERPDGSNFTLKIRSTKLEDSAMYFCATSIRQNEQYFGPGTRLTVT.